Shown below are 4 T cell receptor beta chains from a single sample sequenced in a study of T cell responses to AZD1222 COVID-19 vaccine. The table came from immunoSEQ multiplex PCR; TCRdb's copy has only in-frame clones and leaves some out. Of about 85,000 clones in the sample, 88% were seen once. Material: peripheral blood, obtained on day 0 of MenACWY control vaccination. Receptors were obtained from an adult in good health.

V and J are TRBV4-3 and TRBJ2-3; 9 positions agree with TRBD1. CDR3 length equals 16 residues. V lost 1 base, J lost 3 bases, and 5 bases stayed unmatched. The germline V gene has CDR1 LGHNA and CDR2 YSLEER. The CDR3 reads CASSQGRGQGTDTQYF. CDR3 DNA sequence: TGCGCCAGCAGCCAAGGCCGAGGACAGGGGACAGATACGCAGTATTTT.

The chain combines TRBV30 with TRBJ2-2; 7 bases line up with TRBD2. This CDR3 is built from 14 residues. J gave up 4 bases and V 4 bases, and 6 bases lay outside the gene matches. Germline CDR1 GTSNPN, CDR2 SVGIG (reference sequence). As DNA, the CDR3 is TGTGCCTGGAAGAAGCGGGGATTCACCGGGGAGCTGTTTTTT. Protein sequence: CAWKKRGFTGELFF.

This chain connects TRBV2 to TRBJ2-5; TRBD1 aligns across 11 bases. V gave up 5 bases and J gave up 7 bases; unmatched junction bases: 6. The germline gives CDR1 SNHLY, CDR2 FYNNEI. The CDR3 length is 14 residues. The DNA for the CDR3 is TGTGCCAGCAGTACAGGACAGGGGGCAGGGACCCAGTACTTC. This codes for CASSTGQGAGTQYF.

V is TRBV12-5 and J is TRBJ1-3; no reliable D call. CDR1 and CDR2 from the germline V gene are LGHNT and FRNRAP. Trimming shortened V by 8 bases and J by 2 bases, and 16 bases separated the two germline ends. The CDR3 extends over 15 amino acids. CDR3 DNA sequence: TGTGCTAGTAAGGAGACGGGAGGGACTGGAAACACCATATATTTT. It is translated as CASKETGGTGNTIYF.